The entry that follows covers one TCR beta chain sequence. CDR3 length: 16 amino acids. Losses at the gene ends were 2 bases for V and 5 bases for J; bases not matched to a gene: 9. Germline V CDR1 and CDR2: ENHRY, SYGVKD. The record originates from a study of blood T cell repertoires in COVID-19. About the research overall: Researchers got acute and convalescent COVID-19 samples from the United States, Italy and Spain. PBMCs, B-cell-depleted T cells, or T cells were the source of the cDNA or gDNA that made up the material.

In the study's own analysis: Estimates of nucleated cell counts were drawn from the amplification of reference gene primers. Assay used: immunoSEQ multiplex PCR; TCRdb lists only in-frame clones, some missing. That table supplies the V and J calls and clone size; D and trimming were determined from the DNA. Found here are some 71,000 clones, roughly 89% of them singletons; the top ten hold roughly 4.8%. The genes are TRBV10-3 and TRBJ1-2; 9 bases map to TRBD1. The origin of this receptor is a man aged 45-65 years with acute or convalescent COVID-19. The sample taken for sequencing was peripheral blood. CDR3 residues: CAISEHGDRVQYGYTF. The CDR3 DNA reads TGTGCCATCAGTGAGCACGGGGACAGGGTTCAATATGGCTACACCTTC.